This TCR beta chain was observed in a study of blood T cell repertoires in COVID-19 (dated by TCRdb to the early 2020s). For the wider study: Samples covering the acute and convalescent phases of COVID-19 were provided by collaborators in the United States, Italy and Spain. Samples were obtained from the ongoing ImmuneRACE study (first 160 participants) and from about 1,300 subjects provided by 6 global collaborators. The dataset comprised deeply sampled blood TCRbeta repertoires from subjects exposed to, actively infected with, or recovered from COVID-19. Where available, HLA class I and class II types were taken from metadata supplied by the sample provider and were not determined by assay-based typing. A de-identified subject ID, COVID-19 status, age in years and sex were almost always included in the sample metadata. The repertoires were released in a freely available public database meant as a resource for research on the immune response to SARS-CoV-2. The prospective study material was composed of cDNA or gDNA derived from T cells, B-cell-depleted T cells, or PBMCs.

In the case of this clone: Its specific antigen is unknown. No qualities accompany the bases; no much larger clone lies one base away.

Another Seattle source contributed samples from volunteer blood donors who had recovered from COVID-19. Collaborating institutions collected whole blood in K2EDTA tubes following their own protocols. Collaborator samples were shipped for TCRbeta analysis as frozen whole blood, isolated PBMCs, or DNA extracted from either sample type. Results the study describes overall, beyond this receptor: Clinical and demographic metadata were provided uncurated, with the amount varying by source and participant.

The immunoSEQ Assay, a bias-controlled multiplex PCR, was used to amplify TCRbeta CDR3 regions from genomic DNA. The paper's data handling went like this. The number of nucleated cells in each sample was estimated from the amplification of reference gene primers within the assay. To quantify the absolute abundance of each unique TCRbeta CDR3 rearrangement, sequence reads were collapsed and filtered. For each sample, productive Simpson clonality was calculated as the square root of Simpson's diversity index over productive rearrangements. TCRdb took over this immuneACCESS table, retaining in-frame rearrangements with V and J assigned. Such tables are incomplete; in checked studies, under half of the missing clones stem from an unresolved V gene, and the remainder is unexplained. D and trimming come from the DNA, and the V and J calls and clone size come from that table. The sample yields some 270,000 clones; 89% were counted once. Together, the top ten hold 3.5% to 5% of the sample.

This sequence originates from a woman between 40 and 55 years old who had recovered from COVID-19. Sequenced input: peripheral blood.

Here the CDR3 is given as CASSPVIGTDHEQYF. The bases are TGCGCCAGCAGCCCGGTGATCGGGACAGATCACGAGCAGTACTTC. The V and J genes are TRBV5-1 and TRBJ2-7, with 7 bases in between that match TRBD1. Here V drops 4 bases and J drops 5 bases, and the junction holds 12 bases not matched to any gene. The germline V gene encodes CDR1 SGHRS and CDR2 YFSETQ. The CDR3 starts with the cysteine, ends with the phenylalanine, and has 15 residues. Kept here is only the CDR3 DNA, which spans 45 bases and is read in frame from base 1.